This T cell receptor beta chain was sequenced in a study of T cell responses to AZD1222 COVID-19 vaccine. Study-level results: Baseline serostatus was positive in only a handful of AZD1222 recipients.

It was second doses at about 4 or about 12 weeks that were pooled. Clones were read by immunoSEQ multiplex PCR, and TCRdb kept only the in-frame ones, dropping some. In the table there are about 90,000 clones, approximately 89% of which are singletons. Points on this clone: No antigen is known for it.

CDR1 and CDR2 (germline): MNHEY, SVGAGI. V was cut by 6 bases and J by 3 bases, with 16 bases left in between. The CDR3 extends over 15 amino acids. Specimen: peripheral blood, collected 28 days after the second AZD1222 dose. The sequence was obtained from an adult who received the AZD1222 COVID-19 vaccine. The chain carries TRBV6-5 and TRBJ2-3; TRBD2 might be the D (6 bases). CDR3 in DNA: TGTGCCAGCAGACCCGGGACTCTCGGGACAGATACGCAGTATTTT. Protein: CASRPGTLGTDTQYF.